This TCR beta chain was found in a study of cytomegalovirus exposure and HLA in healthy donors. CDR3 size: 14 residues. The V and J ends lost 2 bases and 2 bases respectively, with 9 bases between them. From germline, CDR1 is SGHTA and CDR2 FQGNSA. PCR used 60 Vbeta primers and 13 Jbeta primers. Clones were read by immunoSEQ multiplex PCR, and TCRdb kept only the in-frame ones, dropping some. The data hold roughly 180,000 clones, with approximately 79% observed a single time. V gene TRBV7-2 combines with J gene TRBJ2-5, with a weak D call TRBD1 (5 bases). This receptor was taken from a middle-aged man in good health and CMV-seropositive. Input material: PBMCs. The CDR3 region is CASSLSQGQETQYF. DNA for the CDR3: TGTGCCAGCAGCTTATCGCAGGGACAAGAGACCCAGTACTTC.